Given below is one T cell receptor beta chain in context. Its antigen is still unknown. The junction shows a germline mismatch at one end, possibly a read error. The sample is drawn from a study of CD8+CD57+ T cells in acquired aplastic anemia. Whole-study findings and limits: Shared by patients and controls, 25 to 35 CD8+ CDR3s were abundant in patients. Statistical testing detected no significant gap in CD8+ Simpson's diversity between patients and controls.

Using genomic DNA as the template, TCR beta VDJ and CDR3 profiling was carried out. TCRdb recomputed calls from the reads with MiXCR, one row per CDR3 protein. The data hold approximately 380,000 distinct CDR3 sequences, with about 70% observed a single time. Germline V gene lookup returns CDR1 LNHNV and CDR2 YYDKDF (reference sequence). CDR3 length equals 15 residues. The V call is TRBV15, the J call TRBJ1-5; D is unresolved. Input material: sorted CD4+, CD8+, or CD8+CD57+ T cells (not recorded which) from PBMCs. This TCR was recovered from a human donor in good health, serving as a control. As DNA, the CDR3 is TGTGCCACCAGCGGAGATCGGATCGAGAATCAGCCCCAGCATTTT. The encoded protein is CATSGDRIENQPQHF.